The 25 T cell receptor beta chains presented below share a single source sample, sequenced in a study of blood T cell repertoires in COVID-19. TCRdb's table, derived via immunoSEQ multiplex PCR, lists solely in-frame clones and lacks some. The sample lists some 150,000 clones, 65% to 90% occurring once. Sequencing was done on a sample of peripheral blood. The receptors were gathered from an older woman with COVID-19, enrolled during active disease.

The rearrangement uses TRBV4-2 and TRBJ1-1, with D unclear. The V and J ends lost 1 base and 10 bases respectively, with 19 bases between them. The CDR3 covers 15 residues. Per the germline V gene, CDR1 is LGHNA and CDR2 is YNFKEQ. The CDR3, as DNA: TGTGCCAGCAGCCAAGCCTCGGGCCCAATTGAGGGAGCTTTCTTT. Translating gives CASSQASGPIEGAFF.

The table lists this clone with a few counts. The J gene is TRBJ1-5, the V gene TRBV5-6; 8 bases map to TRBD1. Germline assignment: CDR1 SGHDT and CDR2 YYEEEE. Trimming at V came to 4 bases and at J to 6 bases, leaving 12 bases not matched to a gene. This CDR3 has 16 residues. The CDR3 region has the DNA TGTGCCAGCAGCCTGGCTACAGGGGGTAAGGGTCAGCCCCAGCATTTT. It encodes CASSLATGGKGQPQHF.

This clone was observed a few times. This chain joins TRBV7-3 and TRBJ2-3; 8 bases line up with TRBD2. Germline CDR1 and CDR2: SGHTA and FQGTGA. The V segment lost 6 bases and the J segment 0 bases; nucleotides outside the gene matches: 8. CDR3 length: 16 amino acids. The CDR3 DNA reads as TGTGCCAGCAGTCCCTCGGGGGGGTTTAGCACAGATACGCAGTATTTT. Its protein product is CASSPSGGFSTDTQYF.

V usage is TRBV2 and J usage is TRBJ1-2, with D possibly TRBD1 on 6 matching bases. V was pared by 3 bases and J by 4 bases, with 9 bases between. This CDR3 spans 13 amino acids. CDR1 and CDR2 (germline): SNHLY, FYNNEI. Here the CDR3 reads CASSETGPYGYTF. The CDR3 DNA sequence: TGTGCCAGCAGTGAGACAGGCCCCTATGGCTACACCTTC.

The DNA for the CDR3 is TGTGCCAGCAGCCTTAGGGGGACAGGGCGTGAAAAACTGTTTTTT. Its translation: CASSLRGTGREKLFF. This chain uses TRBV25-1 with TRBJ1-4, with TRBD1 matching 9 bases. Germline loops: CDR1 MGHDK, CDR2 SYGVNS. Unmatched junction bases numbered 9, after V lost 6 bases and J lost 7 bases. This CDR3 has 15 residues. The whole variable domain, filled in from reference TRBV25-1 and TRBJ1-4, reads EADIYQTPRYLVIGTGKKITLECSQTMGHDKMYWYQQDPGMELHLIHYSYGVNSTEKGDLSSESTVSRIRTEHFPLTLESARPSHTSQYLCASSLRGTGREKLFFGSGTQLSVL.

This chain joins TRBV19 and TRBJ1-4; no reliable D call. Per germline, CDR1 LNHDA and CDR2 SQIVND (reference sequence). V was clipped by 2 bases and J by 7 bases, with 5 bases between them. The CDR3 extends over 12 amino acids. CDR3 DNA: TGTGCCAGTAGTATATTTAGTGAAAAACTGTTTTTT. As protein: CASSIFSEKLFF.

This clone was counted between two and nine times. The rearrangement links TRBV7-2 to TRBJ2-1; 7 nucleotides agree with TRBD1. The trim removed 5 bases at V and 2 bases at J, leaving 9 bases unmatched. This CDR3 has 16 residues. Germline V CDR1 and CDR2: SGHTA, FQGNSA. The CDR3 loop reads CASSRYRGGPYNEQFF. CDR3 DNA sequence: TGTGCCAGCAGCCGTTATCGAGGGGGCCCCTACAATGAGCAGTTCTTC.

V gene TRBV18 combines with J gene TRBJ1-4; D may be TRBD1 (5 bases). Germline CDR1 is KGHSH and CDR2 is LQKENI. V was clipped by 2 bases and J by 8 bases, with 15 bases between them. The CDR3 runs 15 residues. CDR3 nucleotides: TGTGCCAGCTCACCATTTACCAGGGCCGGGGAAAAACTGTTTTTT. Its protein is CASSPFTRAGEKLFF.

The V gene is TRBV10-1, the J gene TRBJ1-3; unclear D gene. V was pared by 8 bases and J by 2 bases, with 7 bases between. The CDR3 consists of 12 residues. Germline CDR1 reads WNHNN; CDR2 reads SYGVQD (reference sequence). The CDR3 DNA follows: TGCGCCAGCGGCAAACCTGGAAACACCATATATTTT. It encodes CASGKPGNTIYF.

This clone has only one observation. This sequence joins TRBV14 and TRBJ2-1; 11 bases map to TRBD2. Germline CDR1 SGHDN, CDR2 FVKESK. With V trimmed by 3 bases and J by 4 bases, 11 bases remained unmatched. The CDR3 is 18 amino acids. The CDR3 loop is CASSHPTSGSIGYNEQFF. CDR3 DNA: TGTGCCAGCAGCCACCCCACTAGCGGGAGTATCGGGTACAATGAGCAGTTCTTC.

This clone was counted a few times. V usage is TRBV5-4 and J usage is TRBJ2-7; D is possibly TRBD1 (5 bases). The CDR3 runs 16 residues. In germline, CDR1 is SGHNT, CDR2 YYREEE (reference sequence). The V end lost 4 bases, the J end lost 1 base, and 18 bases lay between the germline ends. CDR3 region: CASSHRQGLNSYEQYF. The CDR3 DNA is TGTGCCAGCAGCCACCGCCAGGGATTAAATTCCTACGAGCAGTACTTC.

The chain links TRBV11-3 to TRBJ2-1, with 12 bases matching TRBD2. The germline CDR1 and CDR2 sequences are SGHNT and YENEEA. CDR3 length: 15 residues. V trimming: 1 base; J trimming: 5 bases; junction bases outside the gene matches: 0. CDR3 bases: TGTGCCAGCAGCTTAGGGACTAGCGGGGACAATGAGCAGTTCTTC. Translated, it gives CASSLGTSGDNEQFF.

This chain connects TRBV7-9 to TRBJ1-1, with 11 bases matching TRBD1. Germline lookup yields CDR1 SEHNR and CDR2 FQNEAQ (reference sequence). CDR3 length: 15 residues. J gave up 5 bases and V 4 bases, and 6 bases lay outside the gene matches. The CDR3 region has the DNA TGTGCCAGCAGCTCGAGTGGACAGGGGGCAACTGAAGCTTTCTTT. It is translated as CASSSSGQGATEAFF.

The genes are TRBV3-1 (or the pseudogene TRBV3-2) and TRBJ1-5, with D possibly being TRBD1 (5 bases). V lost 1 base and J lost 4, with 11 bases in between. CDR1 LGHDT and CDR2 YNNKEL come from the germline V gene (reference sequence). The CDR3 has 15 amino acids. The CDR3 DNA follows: TGTGCCAGCAGCCAAGGGATCGCAGGGAATCAGCCCCAGCATTTT. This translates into CASSQGIAGNQPQHF.

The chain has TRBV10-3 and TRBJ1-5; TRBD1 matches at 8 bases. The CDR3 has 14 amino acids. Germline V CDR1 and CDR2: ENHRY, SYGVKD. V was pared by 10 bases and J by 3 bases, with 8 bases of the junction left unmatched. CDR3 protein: CATSDRGHNQPQHF. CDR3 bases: TGTGCCACGAGTGACAGGGGCCACAATCAGCCCCAGCATTTT.

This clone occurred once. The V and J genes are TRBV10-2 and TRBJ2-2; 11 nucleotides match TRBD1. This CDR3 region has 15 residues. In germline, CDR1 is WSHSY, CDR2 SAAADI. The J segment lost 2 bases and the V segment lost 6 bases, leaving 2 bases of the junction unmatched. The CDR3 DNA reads TGCGCCAGCAGCGGACAGGGGGCAAACACCGGGGAGCTGTTTTTT. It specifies CASSGQGANTGELFF.

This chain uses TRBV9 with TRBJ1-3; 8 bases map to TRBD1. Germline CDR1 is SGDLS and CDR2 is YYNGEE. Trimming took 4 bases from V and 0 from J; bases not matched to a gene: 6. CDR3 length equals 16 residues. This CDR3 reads CASSFGTGHSGNTIYF. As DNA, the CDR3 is TGTGCCAGCAGCTTTGGGACAGGCCACTCTGGAAACACCATATATTTT.

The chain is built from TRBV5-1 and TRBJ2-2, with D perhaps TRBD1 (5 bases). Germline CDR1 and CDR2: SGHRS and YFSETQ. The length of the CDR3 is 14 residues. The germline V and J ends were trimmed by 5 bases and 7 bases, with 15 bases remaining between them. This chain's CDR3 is CASSWTSPSGELFF. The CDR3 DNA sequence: TGCGCCAGCAGTTGGACATCCCCCAGCGGGGAGCTGTTTTTT.

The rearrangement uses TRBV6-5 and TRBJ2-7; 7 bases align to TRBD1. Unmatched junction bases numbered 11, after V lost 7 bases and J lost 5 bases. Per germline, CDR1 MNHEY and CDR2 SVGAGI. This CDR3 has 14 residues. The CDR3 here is CASTGTASGNEQYF. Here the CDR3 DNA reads TGTGCCAGCACCGGGACAGCGTCGGGAAACGAGCAGTACTTC.

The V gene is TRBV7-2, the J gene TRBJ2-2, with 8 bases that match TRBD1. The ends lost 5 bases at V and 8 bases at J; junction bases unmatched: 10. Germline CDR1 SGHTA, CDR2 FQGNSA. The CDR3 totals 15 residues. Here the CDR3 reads CASSQYTGGTGELFF. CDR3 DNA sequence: TGTGCCAGCAGCCAATATACAGGGGGGACGGGGGAGCTGTTTTTT.

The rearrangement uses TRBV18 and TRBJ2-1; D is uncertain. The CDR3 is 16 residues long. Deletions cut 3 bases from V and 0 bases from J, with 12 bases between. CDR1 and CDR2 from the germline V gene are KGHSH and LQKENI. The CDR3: CASSPPRQSSYNEQFF. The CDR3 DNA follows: TGTGCCAGCTCACCCCCCCGACAAAGCTCCTACAATGAGCAGTTCTTC.

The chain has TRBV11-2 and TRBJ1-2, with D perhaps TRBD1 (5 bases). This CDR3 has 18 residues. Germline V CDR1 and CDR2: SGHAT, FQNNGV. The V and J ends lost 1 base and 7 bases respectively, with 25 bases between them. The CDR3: CASSLVPSQMGGVRGYTF. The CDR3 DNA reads TGTGCCAGCAGCTTAGTGCCTTCCCAGATGGGAGGGGTCCGTGGCTACACCTTC. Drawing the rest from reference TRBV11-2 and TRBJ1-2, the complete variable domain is EAGVAQSPRYKIIEKRQSVAFWCNPISGHATLYWYQQILGQGPKLLIQFQNNGVVDDSQLPKDRFSAERLKGVDSTLKIQPAKLEDSAVYLCASSLVPSQMGGVRGYTFGSGTRLTVV.

CDR3 region: CSASQTGNLYGYTF. The CDR3 bases are TGCAGTGCTAGTCAGACAGGGAACCTCTATGGCTACACCTTC. The chain links TRBV20-1 to TRBJ1-2; TRBD1 agrees at 7 bases. The CDR3 contains 14 residues. Germline V gene lookup returns CDR1 DFQATT and CDR2 SNEGSKA (reference sequence). J was trimmed by 4 bases and V by 3 bases; bases with no gene match: 8.

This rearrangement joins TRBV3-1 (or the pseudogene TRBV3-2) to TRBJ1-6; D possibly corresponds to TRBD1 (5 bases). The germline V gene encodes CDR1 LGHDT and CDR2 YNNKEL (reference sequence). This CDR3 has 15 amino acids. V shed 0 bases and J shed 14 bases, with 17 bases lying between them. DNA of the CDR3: TGTGCCAGCAGCCAAGATCGCGGGGCAGGCGGGGCCCTCCACTTT. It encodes CASSQDRGAGGALHF.

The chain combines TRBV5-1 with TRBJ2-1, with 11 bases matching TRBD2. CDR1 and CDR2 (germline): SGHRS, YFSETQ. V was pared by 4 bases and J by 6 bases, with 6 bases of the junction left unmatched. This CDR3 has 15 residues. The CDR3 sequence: CASSEGTSGGNEQFF. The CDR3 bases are TGCGCCAGCAGCGAGGGGACTAGCGGAGGCAATGAGCAGTTCTTC.